This T cell receptor (beta chain) was identified in a study of T cells in tumors after PD-1 blockade. Assay: immunoSEQ multiplex PCR; the TCRdb copy retains only in-frame clones and omits some. The sample records about 35,000 clones, more than 70% being singletons. The germline V gene has CDR1 LGHNA and CDR2 YSLEER. This CDR3 contains 15 residues. The V gene lost 0 bases and the J gene lost 5 bases, with 13 bases spanning the gap. The chain recombines TRBV4-3 with TRBJ1-1, with a tentative D call TRBD1 (5 bases). The sequencing here drew on PBMCs, taken before anti-PD-1 treatment. This TCR was sampled from a human donor with basal cell carcinoma. The CDR3 sequence: CASSQERGFRTEAFF. The CDR3 DNA reads TGCGCCAGCAGCCAAGAGCGGGGGTTTAGAACTGAAGCTTTCTTT.